The following is a T cell receptor (beta chain) sequence with its context. In the PCR, 60 Vbeta and 13 Jbeta primers were used. Assay used: immunoSEQ multiplex PCR; TCRdb lists only in-frame clones, some missing. The sample has 85,000 to 100,000 clones; around 67% are singletons. Despite likely unrecorded immune exposures, the donors were nominally healthy at the time of sampling. The data derive from a study of cytomegalovirus exposure and HLA in healthy donors. The sequenced material came from PBMCs. The TCR originated in a human donor in good health.

The chain's CDR3 is CASSEFPGQGYEKLFF. The DNA for the CDR3 is TGTGCCAGCAGTGAATTCCCGGGACAGGGGTATGAAAAACTGTTTTTT. The chain links TRBV6-1 to TRBJ1-4, with TRBD1 identical over 10 bases. Germline values: CDR1 MNHNS, CDR2 SASEGT. The CDR3 has 16 amino acids. After removal of 2 bases from V and 6 bases from J, the junction contained 6 bases not matched to a gene.